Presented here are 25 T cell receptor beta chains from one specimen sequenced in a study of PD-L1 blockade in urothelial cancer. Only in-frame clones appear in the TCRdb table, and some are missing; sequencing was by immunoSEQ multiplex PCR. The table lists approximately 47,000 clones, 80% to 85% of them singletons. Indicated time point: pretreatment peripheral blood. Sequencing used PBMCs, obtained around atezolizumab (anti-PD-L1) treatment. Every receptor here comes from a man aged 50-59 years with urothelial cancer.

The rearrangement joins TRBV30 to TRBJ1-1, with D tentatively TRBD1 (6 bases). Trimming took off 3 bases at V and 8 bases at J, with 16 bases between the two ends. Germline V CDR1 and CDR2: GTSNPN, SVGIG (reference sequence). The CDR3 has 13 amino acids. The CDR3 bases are TGTGCCTGGAGCAATGGGGGGGCAACAGAAGCTTTCTTT. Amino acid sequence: CAWSNGGATEAFF. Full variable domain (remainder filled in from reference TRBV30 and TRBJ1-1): SQTIHQWPATLVQPVGSPLSLECTVEGTSNPNLYWYRQAAGRGLQLLFYSVGIGQISSEVPQNLSASRPQDRQFILSSKKLLLSDSGFYLCAWSNGGATEAFFGQGTRLTVV.

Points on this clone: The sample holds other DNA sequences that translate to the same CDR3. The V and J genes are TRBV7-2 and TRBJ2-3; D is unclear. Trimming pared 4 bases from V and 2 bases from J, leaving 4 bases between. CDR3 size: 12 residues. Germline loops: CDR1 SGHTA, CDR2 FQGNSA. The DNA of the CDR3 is TGTGCCAGCAGCTCCTACACAGATACGCAGTATTTT. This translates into CASSSYTDTQYF.

The CDR3 loop is CASSHNRDRGNQPQHF. The CDR3 region has the DNA TGTGCCAGCAGCCACAACCGGGACAGGGGGAATCAGCCCCAGCATTTT. The V gene is TRBV4-2, the J gene TRBJ1-5, with TRBD1 identical over 11 bases. In germline, CDR1 is LGHNA, CDR2 YNFKEQ. J lost 4 bases, V lost 3 bases, and 5 bases had no gene match. The CDR3 is made up of 16 amino acids.

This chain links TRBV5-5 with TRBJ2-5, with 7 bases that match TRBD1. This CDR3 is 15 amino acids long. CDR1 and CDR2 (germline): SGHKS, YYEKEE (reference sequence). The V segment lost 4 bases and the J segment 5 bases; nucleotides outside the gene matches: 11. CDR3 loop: CASSPTGYSGETQYF. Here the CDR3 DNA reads TGTGCCAGCAGCCCGACAGGGTATTCGGGGGAGACCCAGTACTTC. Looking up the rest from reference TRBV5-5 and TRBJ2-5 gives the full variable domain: DAGVTQSPTHLIKTRGQQVTLRCSPISGHKSVSWYQQVLGQGPQFIFQYYEKEERGRGNFPDRFSARQFPNYSSELNVNALLLGDSALYLCASSPTGYSGETQYFGPGTRLLVL.

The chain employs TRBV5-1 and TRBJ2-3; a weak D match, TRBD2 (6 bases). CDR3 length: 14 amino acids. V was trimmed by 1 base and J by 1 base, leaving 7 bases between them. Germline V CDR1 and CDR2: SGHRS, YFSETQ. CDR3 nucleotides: TGCGCCAGCAGCTTGCCGGGGGGCACAGATACGCAGTATTTT. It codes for CASSLPGGTDTQYF. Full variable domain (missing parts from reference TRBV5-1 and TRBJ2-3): KAGVTQTPRYLIKTRGQQVTLSCSPISGHRSVSWYQQTPGQGLQFLFEYFSETQRNKGNFPGRFSGRQFSNSRSEMNVSTLELGDSALYLCASSLPGGTDTQYFGPGTRLTVL.

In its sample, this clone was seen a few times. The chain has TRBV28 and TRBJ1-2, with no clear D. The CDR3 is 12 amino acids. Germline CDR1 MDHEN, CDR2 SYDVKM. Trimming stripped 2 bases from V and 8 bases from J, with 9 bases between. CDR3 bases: TGTGCCAGCAGTTTAGGCAGGTTGGGCTACACCTTC. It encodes CASSLGRLGYTF.

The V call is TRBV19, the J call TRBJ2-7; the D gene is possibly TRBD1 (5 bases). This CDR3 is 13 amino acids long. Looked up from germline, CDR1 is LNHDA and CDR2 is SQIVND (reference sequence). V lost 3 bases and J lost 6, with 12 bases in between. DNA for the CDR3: TGTGCCAGTAGTATTTCAGGGTTCGGCGAGCAGTACTTC. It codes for CASSISGFGEQYF.

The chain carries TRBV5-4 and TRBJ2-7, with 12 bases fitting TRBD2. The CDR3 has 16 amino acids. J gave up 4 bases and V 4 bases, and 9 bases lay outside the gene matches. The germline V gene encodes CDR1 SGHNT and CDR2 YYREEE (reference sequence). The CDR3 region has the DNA TGTGCCAGCAGCCAATTTACTAGCGGGAGGCCATACGAGCAGTACTTC. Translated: CASSQFTSGRPYEQYF.

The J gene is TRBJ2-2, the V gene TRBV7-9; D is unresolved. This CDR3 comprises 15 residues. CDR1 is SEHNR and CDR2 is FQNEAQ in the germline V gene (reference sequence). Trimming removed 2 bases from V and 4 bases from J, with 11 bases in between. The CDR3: CASSLFSLGTGELFF. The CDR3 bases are TGTGCCAGCAGCTTATTTTCTCTCGGCACCGGGGAGCTGTTTTTT.

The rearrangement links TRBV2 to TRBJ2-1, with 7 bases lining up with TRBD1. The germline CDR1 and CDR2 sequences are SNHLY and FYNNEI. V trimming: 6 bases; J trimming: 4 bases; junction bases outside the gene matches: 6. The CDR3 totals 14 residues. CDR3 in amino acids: CASRPGQLYNEQFF. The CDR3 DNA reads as TGTGCCAGCAGACCGGGACAGCTATACAATGAGCAGTTCTTC. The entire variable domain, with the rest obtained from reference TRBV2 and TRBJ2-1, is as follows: EPEVTQTPSHQVTQMGQEVILRCVPISNHLYFYWYRQILGQKVEFLVSFYNNEISEKSEIFDDQFSVERPDGSNFTLKIRSTKLEDSAMYFCASRPGQLYNEQFFGPGTRLTVL.

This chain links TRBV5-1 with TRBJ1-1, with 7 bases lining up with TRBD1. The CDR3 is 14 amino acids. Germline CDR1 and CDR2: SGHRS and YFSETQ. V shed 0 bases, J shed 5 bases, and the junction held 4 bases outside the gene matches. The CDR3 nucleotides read TGCGCCAGCAGCTTGGGACAGGGAGGAACTGAAGCTTTCTTT. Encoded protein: CASSLGQGGTEAFF.

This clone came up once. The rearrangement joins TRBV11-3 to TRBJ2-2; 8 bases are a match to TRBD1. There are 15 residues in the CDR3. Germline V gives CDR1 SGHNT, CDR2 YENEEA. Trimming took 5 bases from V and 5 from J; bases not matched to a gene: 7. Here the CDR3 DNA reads TGTGCCAGCAGCCCCGGACAGGGCACGACCGGGGAGCTGTTTTTT. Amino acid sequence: CASSPGQGTTGELFF.

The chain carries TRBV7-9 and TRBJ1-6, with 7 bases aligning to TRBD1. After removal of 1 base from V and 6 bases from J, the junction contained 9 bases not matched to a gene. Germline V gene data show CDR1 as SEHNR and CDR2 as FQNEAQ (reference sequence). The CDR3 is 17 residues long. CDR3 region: CASSLDGAGGSNSPLHF. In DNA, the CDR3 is TGTGCCAGCAGCTTAGATGGGGCAGGGGGTAGTAATTCACCCCTCCACTTT.

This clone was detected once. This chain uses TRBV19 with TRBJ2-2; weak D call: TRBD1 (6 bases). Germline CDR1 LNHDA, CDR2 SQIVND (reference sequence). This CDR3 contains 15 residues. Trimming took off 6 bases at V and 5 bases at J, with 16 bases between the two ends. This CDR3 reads CASSRYTQGTGELFF. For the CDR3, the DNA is TGTGCCAGTAGCAGATATACGCAGGGGACCGGGGAGCTGTTTTTT.

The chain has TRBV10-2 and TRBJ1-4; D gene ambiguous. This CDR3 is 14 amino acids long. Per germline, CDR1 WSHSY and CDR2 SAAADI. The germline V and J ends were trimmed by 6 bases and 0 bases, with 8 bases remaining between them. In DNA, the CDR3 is TGCGCCAGCAGCCGCGGAACAACTAATGAAAAACTGTTTTTT. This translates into CASSRGTTNEKLFF.

The CDR3 sequence: CASSDLSGSPGELFF. CDR3 coding DNA: TGTGCCAGCAGCGACCTGAGCGGGAGCCCCGGGGAGCTGTTTTTT. The chain links TRBV4-2 to TRBJ2-2; 8 positions match TRBD2. CDR3 size: 15 residues. The V segment lost 5 bases and the J segment 6 bases; nucleotides outside the gene matches: 8. Germline assignment: CDR1 LGHNA and CDR2 YNFKEQ.

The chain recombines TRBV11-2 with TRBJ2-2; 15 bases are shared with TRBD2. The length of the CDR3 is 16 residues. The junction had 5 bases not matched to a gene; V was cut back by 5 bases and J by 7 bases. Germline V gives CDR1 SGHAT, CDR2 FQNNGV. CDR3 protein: CASSAGLAGGVGELFF. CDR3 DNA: TGTGCCAGCAGCGCGGGACTAGCGGGAGGTGTCGGGGAGCTGTTTTTT.

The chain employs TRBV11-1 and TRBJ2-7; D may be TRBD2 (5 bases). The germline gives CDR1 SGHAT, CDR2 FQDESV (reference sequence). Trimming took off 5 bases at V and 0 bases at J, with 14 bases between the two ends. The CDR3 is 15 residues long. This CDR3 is CASSPRTGSSYEQYF. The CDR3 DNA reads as TGTGCCAGCAGCCCGCGGACTGGGAGCTCCTACGAGCAGTACTTC.

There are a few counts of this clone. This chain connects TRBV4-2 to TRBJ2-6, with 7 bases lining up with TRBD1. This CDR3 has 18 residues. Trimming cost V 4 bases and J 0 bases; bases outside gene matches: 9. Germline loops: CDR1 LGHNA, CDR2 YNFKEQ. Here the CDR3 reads CASSLSGQVNSGANVLTF. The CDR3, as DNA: TGTGCCAGCAGCCTTTCCGGACAGGTAAACTCTGGGGCCAACGTCCTGACTTTC.

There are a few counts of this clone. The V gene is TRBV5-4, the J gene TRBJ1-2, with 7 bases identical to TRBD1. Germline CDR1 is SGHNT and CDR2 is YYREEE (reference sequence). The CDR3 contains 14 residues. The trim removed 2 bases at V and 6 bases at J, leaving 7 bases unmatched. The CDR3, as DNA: TGTGCCAGCAGCTTATTGACAGGGACGGATGGCTACACCTTC. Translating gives CASSLLTGTDGYTF.

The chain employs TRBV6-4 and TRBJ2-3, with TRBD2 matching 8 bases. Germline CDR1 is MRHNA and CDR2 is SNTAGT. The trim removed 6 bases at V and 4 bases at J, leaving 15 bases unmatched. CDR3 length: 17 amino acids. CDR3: CASSAGGGGPKADTQYF. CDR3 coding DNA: TGTGCCAGCAGCGCGGGGGGTGGGGGGCCTAAAGCAGATACGCAGTATTTT.

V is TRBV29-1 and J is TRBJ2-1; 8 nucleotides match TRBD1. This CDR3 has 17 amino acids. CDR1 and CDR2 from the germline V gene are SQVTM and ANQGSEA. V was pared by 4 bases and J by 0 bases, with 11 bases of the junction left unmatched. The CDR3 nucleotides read TGCAGCGTTGGACAGGGGACAGGCCTGAGCTCCTACAATGAGCAGTTCTTC. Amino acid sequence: CSVGQGTGLSSYNEQFF.

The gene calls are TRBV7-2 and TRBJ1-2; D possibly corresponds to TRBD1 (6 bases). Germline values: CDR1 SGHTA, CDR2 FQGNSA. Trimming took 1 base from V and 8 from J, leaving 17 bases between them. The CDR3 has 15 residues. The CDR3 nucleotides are TGTGCCAGCAGCTTAGTCCCGGGGACATTGGAAGGCTACACCTTC. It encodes CASSLVPGTLEGYTF.

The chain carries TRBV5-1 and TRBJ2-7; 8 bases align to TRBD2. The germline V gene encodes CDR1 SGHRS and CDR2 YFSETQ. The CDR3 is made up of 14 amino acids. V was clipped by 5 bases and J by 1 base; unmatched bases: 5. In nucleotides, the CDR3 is TGCGCCAGCAGAGCGGAGCGGGAGTCCTACGAGCAGTACTTC. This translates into CASRAERESYEQYF.

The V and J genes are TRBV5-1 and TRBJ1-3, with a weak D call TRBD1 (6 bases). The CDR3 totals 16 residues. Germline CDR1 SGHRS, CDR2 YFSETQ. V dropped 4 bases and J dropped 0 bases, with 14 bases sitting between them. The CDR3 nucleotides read TGCGCCAGCAGCGAGGGCACAGGGCGCTCTGGAAACACCATATATTTT. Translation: CASSEGTGRSGNTIYF. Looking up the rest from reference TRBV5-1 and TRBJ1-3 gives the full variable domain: KAGVTQTPRYLIKTRGQQVTLSCSPISGHRSVSWYQQTPGQGLQFLFEYFSETQRNKGNFPGRFSGRQFSNSRSEMNVSTLELGDSALYLCASSEGTGRSGNTIYFGEGSWLTVV.